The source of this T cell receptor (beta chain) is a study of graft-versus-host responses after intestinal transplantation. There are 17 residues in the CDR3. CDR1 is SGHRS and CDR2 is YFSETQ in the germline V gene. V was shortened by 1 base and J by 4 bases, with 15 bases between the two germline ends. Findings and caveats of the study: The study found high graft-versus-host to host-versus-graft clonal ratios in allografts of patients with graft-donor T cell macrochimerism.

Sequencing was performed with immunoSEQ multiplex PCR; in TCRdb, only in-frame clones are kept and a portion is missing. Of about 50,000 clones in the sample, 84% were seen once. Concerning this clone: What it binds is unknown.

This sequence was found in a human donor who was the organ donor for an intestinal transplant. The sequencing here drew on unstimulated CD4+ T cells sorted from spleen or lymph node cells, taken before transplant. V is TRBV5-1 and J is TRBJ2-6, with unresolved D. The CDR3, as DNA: TGCGCCAGCAGCTTGCCGAGCGCCCCGTCCGGGGCCAACGTCCTGACTTTC. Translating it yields CASSLPSAPSGANVLTF. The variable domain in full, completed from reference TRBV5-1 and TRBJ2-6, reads KAGVTQTPRYLIKTRGQQVTLSCSPISGHRSVSWYQQTPGQGLQFLFEYFSETQRNKGNFPGRFSGRQFSNSRSEMNVSTLELGDSALYLCASSLPSAPSGANVLTFGAGSRLTVL.